The 31 T cell receptor beta chains in this list originate from one sample, sequenced in a study of neoadjuvant anti-PD-1 for oral cavity cancer. Clones were sequenced by immunoSEQ multiplex PCR, and TCRdb holds only the in-frame ones, with some missing. The sample contains some 16,000 clones, approximately 68% of which appear only once. The material sequenced was PBMCs, taken before nivolumab (anti-PD-1) treatment. Receptor source: a person aged 40 to 85 with oral cavity squamous cell carcinoma.

This rearrangement joins TRBV18 to TRBJ2-7, with TRBD1 matching over 10 bases. This CDR3 comprises 14 residues. V lost 6 bases to trimming and J lost 6 bases; unmatched junction nucleotides: 8. Per the germline V gene, CDR1 is KGHSH and CDR2 is LQKENI. The CDR3 is CASSPGTGASEQYF. In DNA, the CDR3 is TGTGCCAGCTCCCCCGGGACAGGGGCCTCCGAGCAGTACTTC.

The rearrangement joins TRBV6-5 to TRBJ2-4, with D unresolved. The germline CDR1 and CDR2 sequences are MNHEY and SVGAGI. V lost 2 bases to trimming and J lost 7 bases, with 12 bases between them. This CDR3 has 14 amino acids. CDR3 bases: TGTGCCAGCAGTTACGGGTCCCAGGCGAACATTCAGTACTTC. It specifies CASSYGSQANIQYF.

V and J are TRBV30 and TRBJ1-1; TRBD1 might be the D (5 bases). The ends were cut back, 2 bases at V and 2 bases at J, with 12 bases in the middle. The CDR3 contains 14 residues. Per germline, CDR1 GTSNPN and CDR2 SVGIG (reference sequence). The CDR3 coding sequence is TGTGCCTGGAGTCGACAGACACAAAACACTGAAGCTTTCTTT. Translation gives CAWSRQTQNTEAFF.

This chain links TRBV12-5 with TRBJ2-1, with TRBD2 identical over 10 bases. Germline loops: CDR1 LGHNT, CDR2 FRNRAP. J gave up 7 bases and V 2 bases, and 5 bases lay outside the gene matches. The CDR3 is 15 residues long. CDR3 protein: CASGLNLAGENEQFF. The CDR3 DNA reads as TGTGCTAGTGGTTTGAACCTAGCGGGAGAAAATGAGCAGTTCTTC.

This chain's CDR3 is CASSLAPGGELFF. CDR3 DNA: TGTGCCAGCAGCTTGGCACCGGGAGGGGAGCTGTTTTTT. This chain uses TRBV5-5 with TRBJ2-2; perhaps TRBD2 as D (5 bases). Germline CDR1 SGHKS, CDR2 YYEKEE (reference sequence). V dropped 0 bases and J dropped 8 bases, with 8 bases sitting between them. This CDR3 contains 13 residues.

The gene calls are TRBV9 and TRBJ2-3; D is possibly TRBD2 (6 bases). Trimming removed 1 base at V and 2 bases at J, with 11 bases between. Germline V gene data show CDR1 as SGDLS and CDR2 as YYNGEE. CDR3 length: 15 residues. CDR3 protein: CASSVSGEFTDTQYF. CDR3 in DNA: TGTGCCAGCAGCGTATCGGGGGAGTTCACAGATACGCAGTATTTT.

This clone has just a few counts. V and J are TRBV6-6 and TRBJ2-2; 9 nucleotides agree with TRBD2. Germline trimming cut 6 bases from V and 1 base from J; bases unmatched to any gene: 3. CDR3 length equals 15 residues. Germline loops: CDR1 MNHNY, CDR2 SVGAGI (reference sequence). The CDR3 here is CASRIAGENTGELFF. CDR3 nucleotide sequence: TGTGCCAGCAGAATAGCGGGGGAGAACACCGGGGAGCTGTTTTTT.

The V and J genes are TRBV10-2 and TRBJ2-5; D gene ambiguous. The CDR3 contains 13 residues. Germline V CDR1 and CDR2: WSHSY, SAAADI. V was shortened by 3 bases and J by 0 bases, with 5 bases between the two germline ends. The CDR3 here is CASSETYQETQYF. The CDR3 DNA follows: TGCGCCAGCAGTGAAACCTACCAAGAGACCCAGTACTTC.

In its sample, this clone was seen a few times. The gene calls are TRBV9 and TRBJ2-2; possibly TRBD1 for D (5 bases). Trimming left V 3 bases short and J 5 bases short, with 17 bases between. Germline V lookup: CDR1 SGDLS, CDR2 YYNGEE. This CDR3 is built from 16 residues. DNA for the CDR3: TGTGCCAGCAGCGCTCCCTTAGGCCAGGGAACCGGGGAGCTGTTTTTT. Translated, it gives CASSAPLGQGTGELFF.

The table lists this clone with a few counts. V gene TRBV6-5 combines with J gene TRBJ1-1; D perhaps matches TRBD1 (6 bases). The CDR3 contains 13 residues. V was trimmed by 7 bases and J by 6 bases, leaving 15 bases between them. Germline CDR1 is MNHEY and CDR2 is SVGAGI. The CDR3: CASTRYRDSEAFF. In DNA form, the CDR3 reads TGTGCCAGCACCCGATACAGGGATTCTGAAGCTTTCTTT.

The J gene is TRBJ2-7, the V gene TRBV30; D may be TRBD1 (6 bases). The CDR3 runs to 12 residues. Germline values: CDR1 GTSNPN, CDR2 SVGIG (reference sequence). The V gene lost 4 bases and the J gene lost 2 bases, with 9 bases spanning the gap. The CDR3 reads CAWNRDTYEQYF. The DNA for the CDR3 is TGTGCCTGGAACAGGGATACCTACGAGCAGTACTTC.

V is TRBV11-2 and J is TRBJ2-1, with D possibly TRBD1 on 5 matching bases. CDR1 and CDR2 from the germline V gene are SGHAT and FQNNGV. The germline V and J ends were trimmed by 1 base and 12 bases, with 7 bases remaining between them. The CDR3 has 11 residues. CDR3 region: CASSLVGAQFF. The CDR3, as DNA: TGTGCCAGCAGCTTAGTAGGGGCGCAGTTCTTC. Full variable domain (rest looked up from reference TRBV11-2 and TRBJ2-1): EAGVAQSPRYKIIEKRQSVAFWCNPISGHATLYWYQQILGQGPKLLIQFQNNGVVDDSQLPKDRFSAERLKGVDSTLKIQPAKLEDSAVYLCASSLVGAQFFGPGTRLTVL.

V usage is TRBV5-1 and J usage is TRBJ2-1; 7 bases match TRBD2. Per the germline V gene, CDR1 is SGHRS and CDR2 is YFSETQ. J was trimmed by 2 bases and V by 4 bases; bases with no gene match: 3. This CDR3 is 14 amino acids long. CDR3 amino acids: CASSPSGAYNEQFF. CDR3 coding DNA: TGCGCCAGCAGCCCAAGCGGGGCCTACAATGAGCAGTTCTTC.

This clone occurred a few times. J is TRBJ2-1 and V is TRBV7-9; 11 positions match TRBD2. CDR3 length: 15 amino acids. Germline assignment: CDR1 SEHNR and CDR2 FQNEAQ (reference sequence). V was clipped by 1 base and J by 9 bases; unmatched bases: 5. Here the CDR3 DNA reads TGTGCCAGCAGCTTAGGACTAGCGGGATTGGTTGAGCAGTTCTTC. Residues: CASSLGLAGLVEQFF.

The chain employs TRBV6-4 and TRBJ2-7; tentative D call: TRBD1 (7 bases). In germline, CDR1 is MRHNA, CDR2 SNTAGT. This CDR3 region has 17 residues. The V gene lost 2 bases and the J gene lost 3 bases, with 20 bases spanning the gap. Here the CDR3 DNA reads TGTGCCAGCAGTGACCTGGACAGGAGGGCCCCCTACTACGAGCAGTACTTC. Translation: CASSDLDRRAPYYEQYF.

The rearrangement joins TRBV27 to TRBJ2-5; TRBD1 agrees at 9 bases. CDR3 length equals 17 residues. The germline CDR1 and CDR2 sequences are MNHEY and SMNVEV (reference sequence). Trimming removed 5 bases from V and 3 bases from J; junction bases left unmatched: 13. The CDR3 here is CASSIRLGTGPEETQYF. The CDR3 DNA sequence: TGTGCCAGCAGTATCCGTTTAGGGACAGGGCCGGAAGAGACCCAGTACTTC.

The V and J genes are TRBV4-1 and TRBJ2-2; 13 positions match TRBD2. This CDR3 is 17 amino acids long. Germline V gene sequence: CDR1 MGHRA, CDR2 YSYEKL. V lost 4 bases, J lost 7 bases, and 9 bases stayed unmatched. CDR3 bases: TGCGCCAGCAGCCGTCAGACTAGCGGGAGGAATAACGGGGAGCTGTTTTTT. It yields the protein CASSRQTSGRNNGELFF.

The genes are TRBV5-8 and TRBJ2-1; the match to TRBD1 covers 10 bases. The germline V gene has CDR1 SGHTS and CDR2 YDEGEE. V dropped 4 bases and J dropped 6; count of bases not matched to a gene: 7. The CDR3 is made up of 15 amino acids. In DNA, the CDR3 is TGTGCCAGCAGCCCGGACAGGGGGAATTTCAATGAGCAGTTCTTC. As protein: CASSPDRGNFNEQFF.

This clone was found a few times. The chain has TRBV28 and TRBJ2-7; TRBD1 agrees at 8 bases. Per germline, CDR1 MDHEN and CDR2 SYDVKM. The V segment lost 6 bases and the J segment 4 bases; nucleotides outside the gene matches: 11. The CDR3 contains 15 residues. This CDR3 reads CASRTTGTGTYEQYF. The CDR3 region has the DNA TGTGCCAGCAGGACCACCGGGACAGGAACGTACGAGCAGTACTTC.

The CDR3 loop is CASRPGQGRYQPQHF. As DNA, the CDR3 is TGTGCCAGCAGACCCGGACAGGGTCGTTATCAGCCCCAGCATTTT. The chain combines TRBV6-6 with TRBJ1-5; the match to TRBD1 covers 8 bases. The CDR3 has 15 amino acids. Germline CDR1 is MNHNY and CDR2 is SVGAGI (reference sequence). Trimming took 6 bases from V and 5 from J; bases not matched to a gene: 9.

The V and J genes are TRBV7-2 and TRBJ2-3, with TRBD2 as a possible D gene (5 bases). The CDR3 sequence is 16 residues long. V was shortened by 5 bases and J by 0 bases, with 15 bases between the two germline ends. From germline, CDR1 is SGHTA and CDR2 FQGNSA. CDR3 sequence: CASSRGWTFSTDTQYF. Written as DNA, the CDR3 is TGTGCCAGCAGCCGAGGGTGGACCTTTAGCACAGATACGCAGTATTTT.

This clone showed up just a few times. The chain links TRBV2 to TRBJ2-1; 9 bases match TRBD1. V gave up 2 bases and J gave up 9 bases; unmatched junction bases: 8. The CDR3 covers 15 residues. Looked up from germline, CDR1 is SNHLY and CDR2 is FYNNEI. The CDR3 reads CASSERGQGWAEQFF. Written as DNA, the CDR3 is TGTGCCAGCAGTGAAAGGGGACAGGGATGGGCTGAGCAGTTCTTC.

V gene TRBV30 combines with J gene TRBJ2-1; 7 nucleotides agree with TRBD1. This CDR3 contains 13 residues. The germline V gene has CDR1 GTSNPN and CDR2 SVGIG (reference sequence). The junction had 7 bases not matched to a gene; V was cut back by 5 bases and J by 6 bases. CDR3 loop: CAWHVRGLNEQFF. DNA of the CDR3: TGTGCCTGGCATGTGAGGGGGCTCAATGAGCAGTTCTTC.

V and J are TRBV4-1 and TRBJ1-2; D ambiguous. Trimming pared 4 bases from V and 8 bases from J, leaving 20 bases between. Germline CDR1 reads MGHRA; CDR2 reads YSYEKL. CDR3 length: 15 amino acids. CDR3 bases: TGCGCCAGCAGCCGGGAACGCTCCCTTCGAGGGGGCTACACCTTC. This codes for CASSRERSLRGGYTF.

This chain connects TRBV6-6 to TRBJ1-5, with D perhaps TRBD1 (5 bases). Germline CDR1 reads MNHNY; CDR2 reads SVGAGI (reference sequence). V was shortened by 5 bases and J by 3 bases, with 11 bases between the two germline ends. The CDR3 has 14 amino acids. The CDR3 sequence is CASSPRQNNQPQHF. For the CDR3, the DNA is TGTGCCAGCAGTCCACGACAGAACAATCAGCCCCAGCATTTT.

This clone has only a few counts. The J gene is TRBJ1-1, the V gene TRBV27, with a possible D match to TRBD1 (5 bases). V lost 7 bases and J lost 5, with 20 bases in between. The CDR3 is 15 amino acids. Germline V gene data show CDR1 as MNHEY and CDR2 as SMNVEV (reference sequence). The chain's CDR3 is CASTLSPSGGTEAFF. DNA for the CDR3: TGTGCCAGCACCCTTAGCCCGAGTGGGGGAACTGAAGCTTTCTTT.

Comments on this clone: Other DNA sequences within the sample encode an identical CDR3. The chain combines TRBV30 with TRBJ1-1; possibly TRBD1 for D (5 bases). V shed 3 bases and J shed 1 base, with 9 bases lying between them. The CDR3 contains 13 residues. Germline loops: CDR1 GTSNPN, CDR2 SVGIG (reference sequence). CDR3 coding DNA: TGTGCCTGGAGCCCAGGGACGAACACTGAAGCTTTCTTT. This codes for CAWSPGTNTEAFF. Complete variable domain (other parts from reference TRBV30 and TRBJ1-1): SQTIHQWPATLVQPVGSPLSLECTVEGTSNPNLYWYRQAAGRGLQLLFYSVGIGQISSEVPQNLSASRPQDRQFILSSKKLLLSDSGFYLCAWSPGTNTEAFFGQGTRLTVV.

As to this clone: The sample contains more than one DNA sequence encoding this CDR3. This sequence joins TRBV20-1 and TRBJ2-3, with no clear D. The CDR3 loop spans 11 amino acids. Germline-derived CDR1 and CDR2 are DFQATT and SNEGSKA (reference sequence). Trimming shortened V by 3 bases and J by 6 bases, and 7 bases separated the two germline ends. The CDR3 loop reads CSASLQDTQYF. The DNA of the CDR3 is TGCAGTGCTAGTTTGCAGGATACGCAGTATTTT.

This clone was observed once. This chain connects TRBV6-5 to TRBJ2-7; tentative D call: TRBD1 (6 bases). The CDR3 sequence is 15 residues long. With 6 bases removed from V and 2 bases from J, the gap between germline ends came to 17 bases. From germline, CDR1 is MNHEY and CDR2 SVGAGI. As DNA, the CDR3 is TGTGCCAGCAGCCCCTCCCGGACAGTCCCCTACGAGCAGTACTTC. It translates to CASSPSRTVPYEQYF.

This chain uses TRBV13 with TRBJ2-6; 10 bases agree with TRBD1. In germline, CDR1 is PRHDT, CDR2 FYEKMQ (reference sequence). This CDR3 is 18 amino acids long. V shed 5 bases and J 0 bases; nucleotides not matched to a gene: 7. For the CDR3, the DNA is TGTGCCAGCAGCGTCCGTCGGGACAGGGGCTCTGGGGCCAACGTCCTGACTTTC. Protein product: CASSVRRDRGSGANVLTF.

V and J are TRBV30 and TRBJ1-1, with 9 bases lining up with TRBD1. The V gene's germline CDR1 is GTSNPN and CDR2 SVGIG (reference sequence). The trim removed 5 bases at V and 5 bases at J, leaving 6 bases unmatched. The CDR3 has 13 residues. Here the CDR3 reads CAWGTGMDTEAFF. DNA for the CDR3: TGTGCCTGGGGGACAGGGATGGATACTGAAGCTTTCTTT.